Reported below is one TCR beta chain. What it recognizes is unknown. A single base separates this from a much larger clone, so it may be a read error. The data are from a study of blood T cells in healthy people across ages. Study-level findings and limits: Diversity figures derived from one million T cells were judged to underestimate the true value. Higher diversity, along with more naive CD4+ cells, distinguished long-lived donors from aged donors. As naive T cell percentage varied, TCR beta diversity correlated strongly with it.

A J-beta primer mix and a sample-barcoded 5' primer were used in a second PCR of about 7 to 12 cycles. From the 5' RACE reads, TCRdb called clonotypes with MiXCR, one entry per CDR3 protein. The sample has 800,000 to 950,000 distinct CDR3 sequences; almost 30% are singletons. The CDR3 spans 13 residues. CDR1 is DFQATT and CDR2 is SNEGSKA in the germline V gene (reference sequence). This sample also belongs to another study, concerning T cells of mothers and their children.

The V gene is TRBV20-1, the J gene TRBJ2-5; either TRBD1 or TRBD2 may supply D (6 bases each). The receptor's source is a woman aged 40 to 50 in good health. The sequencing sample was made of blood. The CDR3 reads CGASGGQIETQYF. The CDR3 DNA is TGCGGTGCTAGTGGGGGGCAGATAGAGACCCAGTACTTC.